The following is a T cell receptor beta chain sequence with its context. The V segment lost 4 bases and the J segment 6 bases; nucleotides outside the gene matches: 4. The CDR3 is 15 residues long. Germline CDR1 reads SGHNT; CDR2 reads YYREEE (reference sequence). The sample belongs to a study of cytotoxic CD8 clonotypes in ibrutinib-treated CLL. TCRdb's copy holds only in-frame clones and misses some; the assay was immunoSEQ multiplex PCR. In the table there are hundreds of thousands of clones, roughly three quarters of which are singletons. The source of this sequence is a human donor with chronic lymphocytic leukemia. Sample: PBMCs, taken after 12 months of ibrutinib treatment. The chain couples TRBV5-4 to TRBJ2-2; TRBD2 agrees at 12 bases. The CDR3 nucleotides are TGTGCCAGCAGCCCTCCTAGCGGGGGGGCCGGGGAGCTGTTTTTT. As protein: CASSPPSGGAGELFF. Based on the CDR3 plus reference TRBV5-4 and TRBJ2-2, the full variable domain is ETGVTQSPTHLIKTRGQQVTLRCSSQSGHNTVSWYQQALGQGPQFIFQYYREEENGRGNFPPRFSGLQFPNYSSELNVNALELDDSALYLCASSPPSGGAGELFFGEGSRLTVL.